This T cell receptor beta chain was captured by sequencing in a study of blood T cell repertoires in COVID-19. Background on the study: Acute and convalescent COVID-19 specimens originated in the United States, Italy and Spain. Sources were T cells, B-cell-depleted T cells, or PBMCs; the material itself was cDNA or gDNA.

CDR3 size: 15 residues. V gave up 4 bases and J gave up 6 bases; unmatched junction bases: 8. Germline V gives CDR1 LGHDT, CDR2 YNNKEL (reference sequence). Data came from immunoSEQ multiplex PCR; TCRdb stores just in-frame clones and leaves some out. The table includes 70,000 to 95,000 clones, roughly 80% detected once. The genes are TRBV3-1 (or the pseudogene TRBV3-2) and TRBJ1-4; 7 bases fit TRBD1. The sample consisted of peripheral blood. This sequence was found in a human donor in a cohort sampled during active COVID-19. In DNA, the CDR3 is TGTGCCAGCAGCCTTCGACAGGGACACTATGAAAAACTGTTTTTT. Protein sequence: CASSLRQGHYEKLFF.